This passage covers 22 T cell receptor beta chains from one sample sequenced in a study of cytomegalovirus exposure and HLA in healthy donors. Repertoires were generated with immunoSEQ multiplex PCR, while TCRdb's copy carries only in-frame clones and drops some. This sample yields around 120,000 clones, of which approximately 86% are seen a single time; about 4.3% belongs to the top ten. Sequencing used PBMCs. The receptors stem from a young man in good health and CMV-seropositive.

The rearrangement uses TRBV5-4 and TRBJ2-1; 7 nucleotides match TRBD2. Germline V gives CDR1 SGHNT, CDR2 YYREEE (reference sequence). V lost 3 bases, J lost 2 bases, and 11 bases stayed unmatched. This CDR3 has 17 amino acids. This CDR3 reads CASSSTLSSGAYNEQFF. As DNA, the CDR3 is TGTGCCAGCAGCTCCACCCTATCCAGCGGGGCCTACAATGAGCAGTTCTTC.

This chain connects TRBV10-3 to TRBJ1-1; D gene uncertain. V was pared by 5 bases and J by 1 base, with 11 bases between. Germline CDR1 reads ENHRY; CDR2 reads SYGVKD. The CDR3 spans 14 residues. The CDR3 region has the DNA TGTGCCATCAGTTCCCGCGATCCGAACACTGAAGCTTTCTTT. Translated, it gives CAISSRDPNTEAFF.

The chain is built from TRBV2 and TRBJ2-3, with D possibly matching TRBD2 (5 bases). Deletions cut 10 bases from V and 2 bases from J, with 13 bases between. The CDR3 sequence is 13 residues long. The germline V gene has CDR1 SNHLY and CDR2 FYNNEI. The DNA for the CDR3 is TGTGCCACCGCCCGGAGGTTCACAGATACGCAGTATTTT. It yields the protein CATARRFTDTQYF.

The gene calls are TRBV27 and TRBJ2-3, with 11 nucleotides matching TRBD2. The CDR3 runs to 16 residues. J gave up 6 bases and V 5 bases, and 10 bases lay outside the gene matches. From germline, CDR1 is MNHEY and CDR2 SMNVEV (reference sequence). This CDR3 reads CASSPLAGGQLDTQYF. The CDR3 nucleotides are TGTGCCAGCAGTCCGCTAGCGGGGGGACAGCTTGATACGCAGTATTTT.

This clone was seen more than once but under ten times. The CDR3 coding sequence is TGTGCCAGCAGCGCGGGACAGGGATCCGGCTACACCTTC. Residues: CASSAGQGSGYTF. This rearrangement joins TRBV5-4 to TRBJ1-2, with 9 bases aligning to TRBD1. V was clipped by 4 bases and J by 8 bases; unmatched bases: 6. Germline CDR1 is SGHNT and CDR2 is YYREEE (reference sequence). This CDR3 has 13 amino acids.

This chain connects TRBV21-1 to TRBJ2-1; TRBD2 reflects the table's D call only, with no check against the DNA. TRBV21-1 is assigned pseudogene status. CDR3 length: 18 residues. Here the CDR3 DNA reads TGTGCCAGCAACAAAGTCGGCTTGCGGGGGGCTGCGTTCACTGAGCAGTTCTTC. Translated, it gives CASNKVGLRGAAFTEQFF.

The rearrangement links TRBV6-1 to TRBJ2-3; 11 nucleotides line up with TRBD2. J lost 8 bases, V lost 8 bases, and 9 bases had no gene match. Germline assignment: CDR1 MNHNS and CDR2 SASEGT. The CDR3 loop spans 14 amino acids. CDR3 in amino acids: CASWGSGGAGTQYF. The CDR3 DNA sequence: TGTGCCAGCTGGGGTAGCGGGGGGGCAGGTACGCAGTATTTT.

This chain connects TRBV6-5 to TRBJ2-5, with 15 nucleotides matching TRBD2. Germline values: CDR1 MNHEY, CDR2 SVGAGI. Trimming cost V 4 bases and J 2 bases; bases outside gene matches: 2. The CDR3 runs 16 residues. Here the CDR3 reads CASSLGLAGGQETQYF. CDR3 bases: TGTGCCAGCAGTTTGGGACTAGCGGGGGGTCAAGAGACCCAGTACTTC.

The chain carries TRBV11-2 and TRBJ2-3; D not resolved. The CDR3 is 14 amino acids. V lost 5 bases and J 2 bases, leaving 11 bases between the germline ends. The germline CDR1 and CDR2 sequences are SGHAT and FQNNGV. The CDR3 spells CASSDRASTDTQYF. In nucleotides, the CDR3 is TGTGCCAGCAGCGATCGAGCGTCCACAGATACGCAGTATTTT.

The chain recombines TRBV6-4 with TRBJ1-2; 12 bases are a match to TRBD1. This CDR3 has 14 residues. The germline gives CDR1 MRHNA, CDR2 SNTAGT. Unmatched junction bases numbered 9, after V lost 6 bases and J lost 10 bases. The CDR3 coding sequence is TGTGCCAGCAGAGCCCCGGGACAGGGGGCGATCTACACCTTC. As protein: CASRAPGQGAIYTF.

Only one count was recorded for this clone. The chain joins TRBV7-9 to TRBJ2-3, with TRBD1 identical over 11 bases. The CDR3 is made up of 16 amino acids. CDR1 is SEHNR, CDR2 FQNEAQ, per germline (reference sequence). J was trimmed by 2 bases and V by 3 bases; bases with no gene match: 4. Here the CDR3 DNA reads TGTGCCAGCAGCTTCGAGGACAGGGGGCTCACAGATACGCAGTATTTT. Protein product: CASSFEDRGLTDTQYF.

V and J are TRBV7-8 and TRBJ2-5; 11 bases match TRBD2. The CDR3 sequence is 17 residues long. Germline CDR1 and CDR2: SGHVS and FQNEAQ. The V and J ends lost 4 bases and 2 bases, in that order; junction bases with no gene match: 9. CDR3 in amino acids: CASSSTTRLAGQETQYF. In DNA form, the CDR3 reads TGTGCCAGCAGCTCAACTACACGACTAGCGGGGCAAGAGACCCAGTACTTC.

The chain couples TRBV4-1 to TRBJ1-5, with no clear D. Looked up from germline, CDR1 is MGHRA and CDR2 is YSYEKL. With 0 bases removed from V and 1 base from J, the gap between germline ends came to 10 bases. The CDR3 spans 16 residues. The CDR3 loop reads CASSQDAYGSNQPQHF. The CDR3 nucleotides are TGCGCCAGCAGCCAAGATGCGTACGGGAGCAATCAGCCCCAGCATTTT.

The rearrangement links TRBV27 to TRBJ1-3; TRBD1 might be the D (5 bases). The CDR3 runs 15 residues. Germline V gene sequence: CDR1 MNHEY, CDR2 SMNVEV (reference sequence). Between the trimmed V and J ends, which lost 7 bases and 1 base, there was a span of 14 bases. The DNA of the CDR3 is TGTGCCAGCAAGATGATGGGGGGGTCTGGAAACACCATATATTTT. It is translated as CASKMMGGSGNTIYF.

J is TRBJ2-1 and V is TRBV9, with 7 bases identical to TRBD2. The CDR3 loop spans 16 amino acids. V lost 3 bases to trimming and J lost 0 bases; unmatched junction nucleotides: 6. Germline CDR1 SGDLS, CDR2 YYNGEE. The CDR3 DNA follows: TGTGCCAGCAGCGGAAGCGGGATGAGCTCCTACAATGAGCAGTTCTTC. Encoded protein: CASSGSGMSSYNEQFF.

The rearrangement joins TRBV6-5 to TRBJ1-6, with 7 positions matching TRBD1. This CDR3 is 13 amino acids long. With V trimmed by 8 bases and J by 9 bases, 7 bases remained unmatched. The germline CDR1 and CDR2 sequences are MNHEY and SVGAGI. In DNA, the CDR3 is TGTGCCAGCTCGGACGCAGGGGGTTCACCCCTCCACTTT. Translated: CASSDAGGSPLHF.

The gene calls are TRBV7-8 and TRBJ2-6, with D maybe TRBD2 (6 bases). Germline-derived CDR1 and CDR2 are SGHVS and FQNEAQ. The CDR3 runs to 18 residues. V was cut by 5 bases and J by 0 bases, with 17 bases left in between. The CDR3: CASSPPEGLLSGANVLTF. The DNA for the CDR3 is TGTGCCAGCAGCCCACCGGAGGGCCTCCTCTCTGGGGCCAACGTCCTGACTTTC.

V usage is TRBV5-6 and J usage is TRBJ1-5, with 10 nucleotides matching TRBD1. Per the germline V gene, CDR1 is SGHDT and CDR2 is YYEEEE. The CDR3 runs 15 residues. V was clipped by 3 bases and J by 2 bases; unmatched bases: 2. In DNA form, the CDR3 reads TGTGCCAGCAGCTCCGGGACAGGGGGCAATCAGCCCCAGCATTTT. Its protein is CASSSGTGGNQPQHF.

This clone was observed a handful of times. The genes are TRBV18 and TRBJ2-1, with 12 bases aligning to TRBD2. Trimming at V came to 5 bases and at J to 8 bases, leaving 4 bases not matched to a gene. Germline CDR1 KGHSH, CDR2 LQKENI. This CDR3 spans 14 amino acids. CDR3 residues: CASSATSGGYEQFF. In DNA form, the CDR3 reads TGTGCCAGCTCAGCGACTAGCGGGGGATATGAGCAGTTCTTC.

V is TRBV7-8 and J is TRBJ1-1; no clear D. This CDR3 spans 12 amino acids. Trimming removed 5 bases from V and 10 bases from J, with 14 bases in between. CDR1 is SGHVS, CDR2 FQNEAQ, per germline. CDR3 region: CASSAEGGGAFF. The CDR3 DNA reads TGTGCCAGCAGCGCCGAGGGCGGCGGAGCTTTCTTT.

This sequence joins TRBV19 and TRBJ1-5, with a possible D match to TRBD1 (6 bases). Germline V gives CDR1 LNHDA, CDR2 SQIVND (reference sequence). This CDR3 is 16 amino acids long. Trimming shortened V by 6 bases and J by 2 bases, and 17 bases separated the two germline ends. The chain's CDR3 is CASRPTGRVRNQPQHF. The CDR3 coding sequence is TGTGCCAGTAGGCCTACAGGGAGAGTACGCAATCAGCCCCAGCATTTT.

The V gene is TRBV19, the J gene TRBJ2-6, with 7 bases aligning to TRBD1. Germline V gives CDR1 LNHDA, CDR2 SQIVND (reference sequence). The CDR3 runs 18 residues. V gave up 2 bases and J gave up 1 base; unmatched junction bases: 8. The CDR3 here is CASSIRTGPRSGANVLTF. Here the CDR3 DNA reads TGTGCCAGTAGTATAAGGACAGGTCCCCGGTCTGGGGCCAACGTCCTGACTTTC.